The 30 T cell receptor beta chains below all came from one sample that was sequenced in a study of immune heterogeneity within non-small cell lung tumors. TCR beta CDR3 amplification used multiplex PCR with 32 V and 13 J primers. TCRdb passed the multiplex PCR reads through MiXCR, listing each CDR3 protein once. The data show around 11,000 distinct CDR3 sequences, approximately 21% seen once. Genomic DNA extracted from bulk tumor tissue served as template. A total of about 0.6 ug was used per sample. During surgery, several far-apart biopsies were obtained from every primary tumor. Curative surgical treatment was performed in patients who had newly diagnosed, untreated non-small cell lung cancer. Sequences were obtained from lung tumor tissue. Source of these receptors: a man aged 55 to 70 with non-small cell lung cancer.

In regard to this clonotype: Possible read error: a much larger clone is one base away. The gene calls are TRBV27 and TRBJ2-7; D perhaps matches TRBD1 (5 bases). Germline assignment: CDR1 MNHEY and CDR2 SMNVEV (reference sequence). The CDR3 totals 16 residues. V was clipped by 5 bases and J by 1 base, with 18 bases between them. DNA for the CDR3: TGTGCCAGCAGTCATTACCTTGGGGCCTCTTCCTACGAGCAGTACTTC. Translation gives CASSHYLGASSYEQYF.

This clonotype was picked up one time. The CDR3 end shows no conserved phenylalanine or tryptophan, and so a read error is likely. The gene calls are TRBV19 and TRBJ1-1, with 8 bases that match TRBD1. The CDR3 covers 12 residues. Germline V gives CDR1 LNHDA, CDR2 SQIVND (reference sequence). Losses at the gene ends were 10 bases for V and 4 bases for J; bases not matched to a gene: 5. Written as DNA, the CDR3 is TGTGCCACGCGACAGGGGATCACTGAAGCTTTCTCT. It codes for CATRQGITEAFS.

This clonotype was counted between two and nine times. This chain links TRBV2 with TRBJ1-6; D is perhaps TRBD1 (5 bases). CDR1 and CDR2 (germline): SNHLY, FYNNEI. Trimming took off 7 bases at V and 7 bases at J, with 11 bases between the two ends. The CDR3 consists of 13 residues. The CDR3 region is CASTAGSNSPLHF. CDR3 nucleotide sequence: TGTGCCAGCACCGCAGGGTCGAATTCACCCCTCCACTTT.

This clonotype was picked up many times. This chain uses TRBV6-1 with TRBJ1-6; weak D call: TRBD1 (5 bases). Germline CDR1 is MNHNS and CDR2 is SASEGT. The CDR3 is 14 residues long. Trimming took 4 bases from V and 8 from J, leaving 12 bases between them. The CDR3 here is CASSVRDRDSPLHF. The CDR3 DNA is TGTGCCAGCAGTGTCCGGGACCGGGATTCACCCCTCCACTTT.

The chain employs TRBV27 and TRBJ2-2, with a weak D call TRBD2 (5 bases). Germline V CDR1 and CDR2: MNHEY, SMNVEV (reference sequence). The CDR3 spans 16 residues. The ends were cut back, 2 bases at V and 1 base at J, with 11 bases in the middle. This chain's CDR3 is CASSLRGPRNTGELFF. The CDR3 bases are TGTGCCAGCAGTTTACGCGGGCCTCGGAACACCGGGGAGCTGTTTTTT.

This clonotype was counted at least ten times. The genes are TRBV7-3 and TRBJ2-3; D remains ambiguous. V was cut by 5 bases and J by 5 bases, with 11 bases left in between. This CDR3 contains 13 residues. Germline CDR1 and CDR2: SGHTA and FQGTGA. The CDR3 loop reads CASSLEIGDTQYF. Written as DNA, the CDR3 is TGTGCCAGCAGCCTAGAGATAGGAGATACGCAGTATTTT.

A note on this clonotype: One base away lies a much larger clone, so this may be a sequencing read error. The rearrangement links TRBV19 to TRBJ1-4; unclear D gene. The germline V gene has CDR1 LNHDA and CDR2 SQIVND (reference sequence). CDR3 length: 15 residues. The V end lost 5 bases, the J end lost 2 bases, and 12 bases lay between the germline ends. CDR3 amino acids: CASSDSGFTNEKLFF. The CDR3 DNA is TGTGCCAGTAGTGATAGTGGCTTTACTAATGAAAAACTGTTTTTT. The full variable domain, completed using reference TRBV19 and TRBJ1-4, is DGGITQSPKYLFRKEGQNVTLSCEQNLNHDAMYWYRQDPGQGLRLIYYSQIVNDFQKGDIAEGYSVSREKKESFPLTVTSAQKNPTAFYLCASSDSGFTNEKLFFGSGTQLSVL.

This clonotype was seen more than once but under ten times. This chain connects TRBV20-1 to TRBJ2-1; D gene ambiguous. Germline loops: CDR1 DFQATT, CDR2 SNEGSKA (reference sequence). Between the trimmed V and J ends, which lost 1 base and 5 bases, there was a span of 9 bases. The CDR3 spans 13 residues. CDR3 loop: CSARGVLDNEQFF. Written as DNA, the CDR3 is TGCAGTGCTAGAGGGGTTCTGGACAATGAGCAGTTCTTC.

A few counts support this clonotype. The junction and the germline gene differ at one end; a read error may be behind it. The V and J genes are TRBV5-1 and TRBJ2-3; 14 bases map to TRBD2. CDR3 size: 16 residues. Germline V gives CDR1 SGHRS, CDR2 YFSETQ. The CDR3: CSSTGLAGVGTDTQYF. The CDR3 DNA is TGCTCCAGCACGGGACTAGCGGGAGTGGGCACAGATACGCAGTATTTT.

The chain is built from TRBV20-1 and TRBJ2-3; D is ambiguous. The germline gives CDR1 DFQATT, CDR2 SNEGSKA (reference sequence). Trimming stripped 5 bases from V and 4 bases from J, with 16 bases between. This CDR3 has 14 residues. CDR3 protein: CSALTMRVPDTQYF. The DNA of the CDR3 is TGCAGTGCTCTCACAATGAGAGTCCCAGATACGCAGTATTTT.

This clonotype was seen repeatedly, ten times or more. This sequence joins TRBV19 and TRBJ2-1; 8 nucleotides agree with TRBD2. The CDR3 length is 15 residues. Germline lookup yields CDR1 LNHDA and CDR2 SQIVND (reference sequence). V was clipped by 6 bases and J by 2 bases; unmatched bases: 6. CDR3 loop: CASRNSGTPYNEQFF. CDR3 coding DNA: TGTGCCAGTAGGAATAGCGGGACCCCCTACAATGAGCAGTTCTTC.

The gene calls are TRBV20-1 and TRBJ1-5, with 7 bases identical to TRBD1. CDR1 is DFQATT and CDR2 is SNEGSKA in the germline V gene (reference sequence). The CDR3 runs to 14 residues. V was pared by 3 bases and J by 4 bases, with 6 bases of the junction left unmatched. The CDR3 region has the DNA TGCAGTGCTAGTGGGCAGGGGGTAAATCAGCCCCAGCATTTT. Amino acids: CSASGQGVNQPQHF.

In its sample, this clonotype is medium-sized. The chain uses TRBV29-1 and TRBJ2-3, with 7 bases identical to TRBD2. The J segment lost 4 bases and the V segment lost 6 bases, leaving 19 bases of the junction unmatched. The germline gives CDR1 SQVTM, CDR2 ANQGSEA. The CDR3 sequence is 17 residues long. This CDR3 reads CSVRMTSRHKNPDTQYF. CDR3 coding DNA: TGCAGCGTACGCATGACTAGCCGCCATAAAAACCCAGATACGCAGTATTTT.

The table lists this clonotype with a few counts. The chain joins TRBV20-1 to TRBJ2-3, with TRBD2 matching 8 bases. J lost 4 bases, V lost 0 bases, and 15 bases had no gene match. The germline gives CDR1 DFQATT, CDR2 SNEGSKA (reference sequence). The CDR3 runs to 18 residues. In DNA, the CDR3 is TGCAGTGCTAGAGATAGAAAAAACGGACTAGCATGGTCAGATACGCAGTATTTT. Amino acid sequence: CSARDRKNGLAWSDTQYF.

This clonotype has a handful of counts. The rearrangement links TRBV19 to TRBJ2-1; D remains unclear. The CDR3 is made up of 14 amino acids. Trimming left V 6 bases short and J 1 base short, with 10 bases between. The germline V gene encodes CDR1 LNHDA and CDR2 SQIVND (reference sequence). CDR3 DNA: TGTGCCAGTAGGACCAGTGGTTCCTACAATGAGCAGTTCTTC. This encodes CASRTSGSYNEQFF.

This chain uses TRBV14 with TRBJ2-1; D gene ambiguous. Between the trimmed V and J ends, which lost 1 base and 4 bases, there was a span of 8 bases. The CDR3 sequence is 14 residues long. The germline V gene has CDR1 SGHDN and CDR2 FVKESK. In DNA form, the CDR3 reads TGTGCCAGCAGCCAAGTTTCGGTTTACAATGAGCAGTTCTTC. Encoded protein: CASSQVSVYNEQFF.

The chain joins TRBV19 to TRBJ1-6, with no clear D. The CDR3 length is 13 residues. Germline-derived CDR1 and CDR2 are LNHDA and SQIVND (reference sequence). With 3 bases removed from V and 6 bases from J, the gap between germline ends came to 6 bases. CDR3 loop: CASSITPNSPLHF. Written as DNA, the CDR3 is TGTGCCAGTAGTATCACACCTAATTCACCCCTCCACTTT.

The V and J genes are TRBV7-6 and TRBJ2-3, with TRBD2 matching over 8 bases. After removal of 1 base from V and 2 bases from J, the junction contained 8 bases not matched to a gene. The CDR3 covers 17 residues. Germline-derived CDR1 and CDR2 are SGHVS and FNYEAQ. The CDR3 sequence: CASSLDPGLADTDTQYF. In nucleotides, the CDR3 is TGTGCCAGCAGCTTAGACCCAGGACTAGCAGACACAGATACGCAGTATTTT.

This clonotype is labeled as medium-sized. This chain joins TRBV12-3 or TRBV12-4 and TRBJ2-1, with D possibly being TRBD1 (5 bases). V lost 7 bases and J 7 bases, leaving 14 bases between the germline ends. CDR3 length equals 13 residues. CDR3 protein: CASTPHRGNEQFF. As DNA, the CDR3 is TGTGCCAGCACCCCACATAGGGGAAATGAGCAGTTCTTC.

This clonotype was found a few times. The CDR3 bases are TGTGCCAGCAGCACCCGACAGGGGAAGAACACTGAAGCTTTCTTT. The encoded protein is CASSTRQGKNTEAFF. The chain is built from TRBV11-3 and TRBJ1-1; 8 positions agree with TRBD1. CDR3 length: 15 residues. V lost 5 bases to trimming and J lost 1 base; unmatched junction nucleotides: 6. Germline assignment: CDR1 SGHNT and CDR2 YENEEA.

The chain couples TRBV12-3 or TRBV12-4 to TRBJ1-5, with a possible D match to TRBD1 (5 bases). The V end was cut by 6 bases, the J end by 3 bases, with 12 bases between. The CDR3 loop spans 14 amino acids. CDR3 in amino acids: CASSPRQYNQPQHF. The CDR3 DNA follows: TGTGCCAGCAGCCCTCGACAGTACAATCAGCCCCAGCATTTT.

The chain is built from TRBV4-1 and TRBJ2-2, with 7 bases that match TRBD2. This CDR3 has 21 amino acids. The trim removed 2 bases at V and 0 bases at J, leaving 18 bases unmatched. The germline CDR1 and CDR2 sequences are MGHRA and YSYEKL. The CDR3 DNA reads as TGCGCCAGCAGCCAAACTCTCCGGGACTACCCTGTATTGACGAACACCGGGGAGCTGTTTTTT. It translates to CASSQTLRDYPVLTNTGELFF.

This clonotype was counted between two and nine times. The chain combines TRBV6-1 with TRBJ2-1; 8 nucleotides align to TRBD1. The CDR3 runs 13 residues. The V and J ends lost 6 bases and 8 bases, in that order; junction bases with no gene match: 6. Germline lookup yields CDR1 MNHNS and CDR2 SASEGT. CDR3 nucleotides: TGTGCCAGCAGCCCCTACAGGGGGGATGAGCAGTTCTTC. It translates to CASSPYRGDEQFF.

As for this clonotype: This may be a read error: a much more frequent sequence differs by one nucleotide. V and J are TRBV5-1 and TRBJ1-5; D is ambiguous. Germline assignment: CDR1 SGHRS and CDR2 YFSETQ. CDR3 length: 15 amino acids. The CDR3 nucleotides read TGCGCCAGCACCTTGGCCGCTGGGAACAATCAGCCCCAGCATTTT. Translated: CASTLAAGNNQPQHF.

This clonotype is medium-sized within its sample. The chain joins TRBV5-1 to TRBJ1-3, with D uncertain. Germline values: CDR1 SGHRS, CDR2 YFSETQ. With 0 bases removed from V and 0 bases from J, the gap between germline ends came to 7 bases. The CDR3 is 15 residues long. This chain's CDR3 is CASSLGGNSGNTIYF. The CDR3 DNA reads as TGCGCCAGCAGCTTGGGTGGGAACTCTGGAAACACCATATATTTT.

The chain recombines TRBV15 with TRBJ2-2; 14 bases map to TRBD2. This CDR3 is built from 20 residues. CDR1 and CDR2 from the germline V gene are LNHNV and YYDKDF (reference sequence). After removal of 0 bases from V and 6 bases from J, the junction contained 12 bases not matched to a gene. The DNA of the CDR3 is TGTGCCACCAGCAGAGATAAGTGGGGGACTAGCGGGAGAGACGCCGGGGAGCTGTTTTTT. It codes for CATSRDKWGTSGRDAGELFF.

The chain carries TRBV6-1 and TRBJ2-3; 8 bases fit TRBD1. Trimming cost V 5 bases and J 7 bases; bases outside gene matches: 5. From germline, CDR1 is MNHNS and CDR2 SASEGT. CDR3 length equals 13 residues. The CDR3 DNA reads TGTGCCAGCAGTATAGACAGGGGTTATACGCAGTATTTT. Protein: CASSIDRGYTQYF.

A note on this clonotype: At one end, the junction sequence differs from germline, possibly due to a read error. The chain joins TRBV3-1 to TRBJ2-5; D remains ambiguous. CDR3 length equals 14 residues. Germline CDR1 LGHDT, CDR2 YNNKEL (reference sequence). CDR3 sequence: CSSSPSGRQETQYF. For the CDR3, the DNA is TGTTCCAGCAGCCCCTCCGGCAGACAAGAGACCCAGTACTTC.

By sample share, this clonotype is medium-sized. This rearrangement joins TRBV6-1 to TRBJ1-1, with TRBD1 identical over 7 bases. V gave up 3 bases and J gave up 1 base; unmatched junction bases: 5. The CDR3 runs 15 residues. Germline loops: CDR1 MNHNS, CDR2 SASEGT. For the CDR3, the DNA is TGTGCCAGCAGTGAGTTGGGACAGCCGAACACTGAAGCTTTCTTT. Translated, it gives CASSELGQPNTEAFF.

This clonotype is labeled as large (0.1 to 1%). V gene TRBV10-3 combines with J gene TRBJ1-5; 10 bases map to TRBD1. CDR3 length equals 14 residues. The trim removed 9 bases at V and 1 base at J, leaving 3 bases unmatched. CDR1 and CDR2 (germline): ENHRY, SYGVKD. The CDR3 loop is CAIGTGDSNQPQHF. The CDR3 DNA is TGTGCCATTGGGACAGGGGACAGCAATCAGCCCCAGCATTTT.